These T cell receptor beta chains were read from a single sample in a study of regulatory T cells in long-lasting Graves disease. Via MiXCR, TCRdb re-called the multiplex PCR reads, giving one row per CDR3 protein. The repertoire holds about 450,000 distinct CDR3 sequences, with 12% to 15% as singletons. These data were also filed under a second study, of T cells in Graves' hyperthyroidism and ophthalmopathy.

The sample consisted of peripheral blood mononuclear cells (PBMCs), taken at new diagnosis, from a patient treated with antithyroid drugs. The receptors stem from a woman between 50 and 59 years old with Graves disease. The CDR3 runs from the conserved cysteine through the conserved F or W. The order of the fields is clone size, D gene, J gene, V gene, CDR3 protein, CDR3 DNA. A D gene is named only where the DNA matches it firmly. The size entry is marked missing in some rows and otherwise reads once, few, many or a size class.

abundance: few; d_gene: NA; j_gene: TRBJ1-6; v_gene: TRBV15; CDR3aa: CATSRDRGNSPLHF; CDR3nt: TGTGCCACCAGCAGAGACAGGGGTAATTCACCCCTCCACTTT
abundance: many; d_gene: NA; j_gene: TRBJ2-1; v_gene: TRBV27; CDR3aa: CASRTIADISYNEQFF; CDR3nt: TGTGCCAGCAGAACCATAGCGGACATCTCCTACAATGAGCAGTTCTTC
abundance: many; d_gene: TRBD2; j_gene: TRBJ2-3; v_gene: TRBV12-3/TRBV12-4; CDR3aa: CASSLLAGGRYTQYF; CDR3nt: TGTGCCAGCAGTCTGTTGGCGGGAGGACGATATACGCAGTATTTT
abundance: once; d_gene: NA; j_gene: TRBJ2-6; v_gene: TRBV4-2; CDR3aa: CASSQGTGSSGANVLTF; CDR3nt: TGTGCCAGCAGCCAAGGAACAGGGAGCTCTGGGGCCAACGTCCTGACTTTC
abundance: many; d_gene: NA; j_gene: TRBJ2-5; v_gene: TRBV28; CDR3aa: CASSRRSFRSQETQYF; CDR3nt: TGTGCCAGCAGCCGGAGAAGCTTCAGAAGCCAAGAGACCCAGTACTTC
abundance: many; d_gene: NA; j_gene: TRBJ2-7; v_gene: TRBV5-1; CDR3aa: CASSFVGEIYEQYF; CDR3nt: TGCGCCAGCAGCTTCGTGGGAGAGATCTACGAGCAGTACTTC
abundance: many; d_gene: TRBD2; j_gene: TRBJ2-7; v_gene: TRBV6-2/TRBV6-3; CDR3aa: CASSYRPPGGKVLDEQYF; CDR3nt: TGTGCCAGCAGTTACAGACCCCCCGGGGGGAAGGTTTTGGACGAGCAGTACTTC
abundance: many; d_gene: NA; j_gene: TRBJ1-4; v_gene: TRBV28; CDR3aa: CASSLDSEEKLFF; CDR3nt: TGTGCCAGCAGTTTGGACAGTGAAGAAAAACTGTTTTTT
abundance: few; d_gene: NA; j_gene: TRBJ1-5; v_gene: TRBV3-1; CDR3aa: CASSPGGGGYSNQPQHF; CDR3nt: TGTGCCAGCAGCCCAGGCGGGGGGGGCTATAGCAATCAGCCCCAGCATTTT
abundance: NA; d_gene: NA; j_gene: TRBJ1-2; v_gene: TRBV7-9; CDR3aa: CASSSRAPYGYTF; CDR3nt: TGTGCCAGCAGTAGCAGGGCCCCCTATGGCTACACCTTC
abundance: few; d_gene: TRBD2; j_gene: TRBJ2-1; v_gene: TRBV16; CDR3aa: CASSQSLAGASSYNEQFF; CDR3nt: TGTGCCAGCAGCCAATCGCTAGCGGGCGCCTCCTCCTACAATGAGCAGTTCTTC
abundance: few; d_gene: TRBD2; j_gene: TRBJ2-3; v_gene: TRBV6-1; CDR3aa: CASKAREREGTDTQYF; CDR3nt: TGTGCCAGCAAGGCGCGGGAGCGGGAAGGGACAGATACGCAGTATTTT
abundance: few; d_gene: NA; j_gene: TRBJ2-7; v_gene: TRBV7-2; CDR3aa: CASSLERDNYEQYF; CDR3nt: TGTGCCAGCAGCTTAGAGCGGGACAACTACGAGCAGTACTTC
abundance: NA; d_gene: NA; j_gene: TRBJ2-3; v_gene: TRBV4-1; CDR3aa: CASSQDLPRGLSPDTQYF; CDR3nt: TGCGCCAGCAGCCAAGATTTGCCCCGGGGACTTTCCCCAGATACGCAGTATTTT
abundance: few; d_gene: NA; j_gene: TRBJ2-6; v_gene: TRBV30; CDR3aa: CAWRSHSGANVLTF; CDR3nt: TGTGCCTGGAGGAGCCACTCTGGGGCCAACGTCCTGACTTTC
abundance: NA; d_gene: NA; j_gene: TRBJ1-2; v_gene: TRBV9; CDR3aa: CASSSAVYGYTF; CDR3nt: TGTGCCAGCAGCTCCGCCGTTTACGGCTACACCTTC
abundance: many; d_gene: NA; j_gene: TRBJ2-3; v_gene: TRBV7-2; CDR3aa: CASSLLGAITDTQYF; CDR3nt: TGTGCCAGCAGCCTGCTGGGGGCCATCACAGATACGCAGTATTTT
abundance: few; d_gene: NA; j_gene: TRBJ1-5; v_gene: TRBV6-1; CDR3aa: CASRPFGNQPQHF; CDR3nt: TGTGCCAGCAGACCGTTTGGCAATCAGCCCCAGCATTTT
abundance: many; d_gene: TRBD2; j_gene: TRBJ2-1; v_gene: TRBV27; CDR3aa: CASSLGGAGGDEQFF; CDR3nt: TGTGCCAGCAGTTTGGGGGGGGCGGGGGGCGATGAGCAGTTCTTC
abundance: many; d_gene: TRBD2; j_gene: TRBJ2-1; v_gene: TRBV27; CDR3aa: CASSLVGLAGVEQFF; CDR3nt: TGTGCCAGCAGTTTGGTTGGTCTAGCGGGAGTTGAGCAGTTCTTC
abundance: NA; d_gene: TRBD1; j_gene: TRBJ2-2; v_gene: TRBV9; CDR3aa: CASRRQGFGELFF; CDR3nt: TGTGCCAGCAGACGACAGGGATTCGGGGAGCTGTTTTTT
abundance: many; d_gene: NA; j_gene: TRBJ2-7; v_gene: TRBV6-5; CDR3aa: CASSYFASYEQYF; CDR3nt: TGTGCCAGCAGTTACTTCGCTTCCTACGAGCAGTACTTC
abundance: many; d_gene: NA; j_gene: TRBJ2-7; v_gene: TRBV10-2; CDR3aa: CASGGPTYEQYF; CDR3nt: TGCGCCAGCGGGGGCCCTACCTACGAGCAGTACTTC
abundance: many; d_gene: NA; j_gene: TRBJ1-5; v_gene: TRBV2; CDR3aa: CASRWGTDSNQPQHF; CDR3nt: TGTGCCAGCAGATGGGGGACGGATAGCAATCAGCCCCAGCATTTT
abundance: many; d_gene: TRBD1; j_gene: TRBJ2-7; v_gene: TRBV7-2; CDR3aa: CASSLVAGQGAYEQYF; CDR3nt: TGTGCCAGCAGCTTAGTAGCGGGACAGGGGGCCTACGAGCAGTACTTC
abundance: many; d_gene: NA; j_gene: TRBJ2-7; v_gene: TRBV28; CDR3aa: CASSLEGPEPYEQYF; CDR3nt: TGTGCCAGCAGTTTAGAGGGTCCGGAGCCCTACGAGCAGTACTTC
abundance: many; d_gene: NA; j_gene: TRBJ2-7; v_gene: TRBV2; CDR3aa: CASRGRLSSYEQYF; CDR3nt: TGTGCCAGCAGGGGACGGCTGAGCTCCTACGAGCAGTACTTC
abundance: NA; d_gene: NA; j_gene: TRBJ1-2; v_gene: TRBV18; CDR3aa: CASSPRRGVDYGYTF; CDR3nt: TGTGCCAGCTCACCTAGGAGGGGAGTAGACTATGGCTACACCTTC
abundance: NA; d_gene: TRBD2; j_gene: TRBJ2-1; v_gene: TRBV3-1; CDR3aa: CASSQDQTSVHNEQFF; CDR3nt: TGTGCCAGCAGCCAAGATCAAACTAGCGTACACAATGAGCAGTTCTTC
abundance: few; d_gene: NA; j_gene: TRBJ1-5; v_gene: TRBV30; CDR3aa: CAWTRSEDQPQHF; CDR3nt: TGTGCCTGGACCAGGTCAGAAGATCAGCCCCAGCATTTT
abundance: many; d_gene: NA; j_gene: TRBJ1-2; v_gene: TRBV30; CDR3aa: CAWSPGPPNYGYTF; CDR3nt: TGTGCCTGGAGTCCAGGTCCTCCTAACTATGGCTACACCTTC
abundance: NA; d_gene: NA; j_gene: TRBJ2-1; v_gene: TRBV27; CDR3aa: CASTPGGDLYNEQFF; CDR3nt: TGTGCCAGCACCCCCGGAGGGGACTTATACAATGAGCAGTTCTTC
abundance: many; d_gene: NA; j_gene: TRBJ1-1; v_gene: TRBV12-3/TRBV12-4; CDR3aa: CASITLKGETTEAFF; CDR3nt: TGTGCCAGCATCACCTTAAAGGGGGAGACCACTGAAGCTTTCTTT
abundance: NA; d_gene: NA; j_gene: TRBJ2-1; v_gene: TRBV29-1; CDR3aa: CSACPQSNEQFF; CDR3nt: TGCAGCGCCTGTCCACAGAGCAATGAGCAGTTCTTC
abundance: many; d_gene: TRBD2; j_gene: TRBJ2-3; v_gene: TRBV18; CDR3aa: CASSVPGLAGADTQYF; CDR3nt: TGTGCCAGCTCAGTTCCGGGACTAGCGGGGGCAGATACGCAGTATTTT
abundance: NA; d_gene: TRBD2; j_gene: TRBJ2-1; v_gene: TRBV7-9; CDR3aa: CASSLTSRPSGRLGNEQFF; CDR3nt: TGTGCCAGCAGCTTAACCTCCCGGCCTAGCGGGAGACTGGGAAATGAGCAGTTCTTC
abundance: many; d_gene: NA; j_gene: TRBJ2-7; v_gene: TRBV6-1; CDR3aa: CASRGVSSYEQYF; CDR3nt: TGTGCCAGCAGGGGTGTGAGCTCCTACGAGCAGTACTTC
abundance: many; d_gene: NA; j_gene: TRBJ2-5; v_gene: TRBV28; CDR3aa: CASSPSSGAKETQYF; CDR3nt: TGTGCCAGCAGCCCTTCTTCAGGGGCGAAAGAGACCCAGTACTTC
abundance: NA; d_gene: TRBD2; j_gene: TRBJ2-5; v_gene: TRBV5-1; CDR3aa: CASSPIAGVVETQYF; CDR3nt: TGCGCCAGCAGCCCGATAGCGGGAGTGGTAGAGACCCAGTACTTC
abundance: many; d_gene: NA; j_gene: TRBJ2-7; v_gene: TRBV28; CDR3aa: CATNDRAYEQYF; CDR3nt: TGTGCCACCAACGACCGCGCCTACGAGCAGTACTTC
abundance: many; d_gene: NA; j_gene: TRBJ2-5; v_gene: TRBV12-3/TRBV12-4; CDR3aa: CASRRAEETQYF; CDR3nt: TGTGCCAGTCGACGGGCCGAAGAGACCCAGTACTTC